One and the same sample provided the 21 T cell receptor beta chains below, sequenced in a study of CD8 T cells in ankylosing spondylitis. A single record per CDR3 protein comes from TCRdb applying MiXCR to the 5' RACE reads. Found here are roughly 160,000 distinct CDR3 sequences, around a tenth of them singletons; the top ten hold 25% to 35%. The specimen sequenced was blood, either unsorted or a sorted T cell fraction (not recorded which). The receptors stem from a male donor with ankylosing spondylitis or in good health (not recorded which).

V usage is TRBV2 and J usage is TRBJ2-2; no definite D call. Germline CDR1 reads SNHLY; CDR2 reads FYNNEI. The CDR3 extends over 15 amino acids. Trimming pared 2 bases from V and 3 bases from J, leaving 10 bases between. The CDR3 nucleotides read TGTGCCAGCAGTGAAACGACGTCTGACACCGGGGAGCTGTTTTTT. Translating it yields CASSETTSDTGELFF.

This clonotype was found a few times. V usage is TRBV7-9 and J usage is TRBJ2-3; D perhaps matches TRBD1 (7 bases). The CDR3 sequence is 16 residues long. CDR1 is SEHNR and CDR2 is FQNEAQ in the germline V gene (reference sequence). With 11 bases removed from V and 4 bases from J, the gap between germline ends came to 25 bases. Here the CDR3 DNA reads TGTGCCGGGGGTAGAGGAGGGGGCGACTTCGCAGATACGCAGTATTTT. Its protein is CAGGRGGGDFADTQYF.

This clonotype has ten or more counts. The chain employs TRBV9 and TRBJ1-2; 7 bases agree with TRBD1. Trimming removed 5 bases from V and 4 bases from J; junction bases left unmatched: 8. The V gene's germline CDR1 is SGDLS and CDR2 YYNGEE. This CDR3 has 14 residues. For the CDR3, the DNA is TGTGCCAGCAGTGGAGGGACAGCGGCCTATGGCTACACCTTC. Protein: CASSGGTAAYGYTF.

This clonotype was seen repeatedly, ten times or more. The chain combines TRBV5-1 with TRBJ2-3; 8 positions match TRBD1. This CDR3 has 14 residues. CDR1 is SGHRS and CDR2 is YFSETQ in the germline V gene. Germline trimming cut 8 bases from V and 2 bases from J; bases unmatched to any gene: 7. In DNA form, the CDR3 reads TGCGCCAGTGGACAGGGTTCGAACACAGATACGCAGTATTTT. Amino acid sequence: CASGQGSNTDTQYF.

This clonotype was observed a handful of times. The CDR3 spells CSVDGGGGETQYF. The CDR3 DNA sequence: TGCAGCGTTGACGGTGGGGGCGGAGAGACCCAGTACTTC. V and J are TRBV29-1 and TRBJ2-5; D possibly corresponds to TRBD1 (6 bases). Germline V gives CDR1 SQVTM, CDR2 ANQGSEA. The CDR3 sequence is 13 residues long. V shed 3 bases and J shed 4 bases, with 12 bases lying between them.

V usage is TRBV20-1 and J usage is TRBJ1-2, with 8 bases that match TRBD1. Germline trimming cut 5 bases from V and 6 bases from J; bases unmatched to any gene: 14. The CDR3 is made up of 15 amino acids. Per germline, CDR1 DFQATT and CDR2 SNEGSKA (reference sequence). The CDR3 protein is CSAPQRDRQYHGYTF. The CDR3 bases are TGCAGTGCTCCACAAAGGGACAGGCAATACCATGGCTACACCTTC.

This chain uses TRBV28 with TRBJ2-3, with D unresolved. Germline CDR1 MDHEN, CDR2 SYDVKM. V was pared by 1 base and J by 6 bases, with 5 bases between. This CDR3 has 12 residues. CDR3 nucleotide sequence: TGTGCCAGCAGTTTATTTGGGGATACGCAGTATTTT. Its protein is CASSLFGDTQYF.

By share of the sample, this clonotype is large. The chain is built from TRBV2 and TRBJ1-1; tentative D call: TRBD1 (6 bases). The germline V gene has CDR1 SNHLY and CDR2 FYNNEI. V was shortened by 6 bases and J by 1 base, with 15 bases between the two germline ends. The CDR3 spans 15 residues. The CDR3 bases are TGTGCCAGCAGAAGAGAGGACAGCGCGAACACTGAAGCTTTCTTT. Its translation: CASRREDSANTEAFF. Variable domain in full (rest from reference TRBV2 and TRBJ1-1): EPEVTQTPSHQVTQMGQEVILRCVPISNHLYFYWYRQILGQKVEFLVSFYNNEISEKSEIFDDQFSVERPDGSNFTLKIRSTKLEDSAMYFCASRREDSANTEAFFGQGTRLTVV.

This clonotype was picked up many times. The V call is TRBV7-8, the J call TRBJ2-7; the D gene could be TRBD1 or TRBD2 (5 bases each). Trimming took 3 bases from V and 8 from J, leaving 20 bases between them. Germline assignment: CDR1 SGHVS and CDR2 FQNEAQ. This CDR3 is 15 amino acids long. The CDR3 sequence is CASSFEGQVNLKQYF. The CDR3 DNA reads as TGTGCCAGCAGCTTTGAGGGGCAGGTGAACCTTAAGCAGTACTTC.

This clonotype was seen repeatedly, ten times or more. The chain recombines TRBV2 with TRBJ2-1, with D uncertain. Germline V CDR1 and CDR2: SNHLY, FYNNEI. Trimming shortened V by 8 bases and J by 0 bases, and 8 bases separated the two germline ends. The CDR3 contains 13 residues. The CDR3 coding sequence is TGTGCCAGCGACTGGAGCTCCTACAATGAGCAGTTCTTC. It codes for CASDWSSYNEQFF.

There are many counts of this clonotype. V and J are TRBV6-1 and TRBJ2-5; 12 positions match TRBD2. With 8 bases clipped from V and 4 bases from J, the junction kept 8 bases outside the gene matches. CDR3 length equals 15 residues. In germline, CDR1 is MNHNS, CDR2 SASEGT. The CDR3 spells CASQSSGGALETQYF. Here the CDR3 DNA reads TGTGCCAGCCAATCTAGCGGGGGGGCCTTAGAGACCCAGTACTTC.

V and J are TRBV19 and TRBJ1-5; tentative D call: TRBD1 (5 bases). This CDR3 comprises 16 residues. CDR1 LNHDA and CDR2 SQIVND come from the germline V gene (reference sequence). V gave up 7 bases and J gave up 0 bases, with 16 bases separating them. CDR3 sequence reads: CASKGAAGYSNQPQHF. The CDR3 nucleotides are TGTGCCAGTAAAGGGGCAGCAGGGTATAGCAATCAGCCCCAGCATTTT.

This clonotype was counted many times. The CDR3 sequence: CASTTTGELFF. The CDR3 region has the DNA TGTGCCAGCACTACTACCGGGGAGCTGTTTTTT. The chain couples TRBV6-5 to TRBJ2-2; D is unclear. V lost 7 bases to trimming and J lost 5 bases, with 5 bases between them. The CDR3 runs to 11 residues. Germline V gives CDR1 MNHEY, CDR2 SVGAGI.

This clonotype showed up many times. This chain joins TRBV2 and TRBJ2-7; the match to TRBD1 covers 9 bases. Germline V CDR1 and CDR2: SNHLY, FYNNEI. The CDR3 has 14 amino acids. J was trimmed by 6 bases and V by 3 bases; bases with no gene match: 6. The CDR3 loop reads CASSDWTGAVEQYF. The CDR3 nucleotides read TGTGCCAGCAGTGACTGGACAGGGGCGGTCGAGCAGTACTTC.

The table lists this clonotype with a few counts. The rearrangement links TRBV7-2 to TRBJ2-1; D remains ambiguous. V lost 3 bases to trimming and J lost 9 bases, with 12 bases between them. The germline V gene encodes CDR1 SGHTA and CDR2 FQGNSA. This CDR3 has 13 amino acids. The CDR3 DNA reads as TGTGCCAGCAGCTTTAGACCCTACGTTGAGCAGTTCTTC. The encoded protein is CASSFRPYVEQFF.

This clonotype was seen at least ten times. The gene calls are TRBV4-3 and TRBJ2-3; TRBD2 is a possible D gene (6 bases). Germline V gene lookup returns CDR1 LGHNA and CDR2 YSLEER. The CDR3 has 15 residues. The V gene lost 0 bases and the J gene lost 4 bases, with 11 bases spanning the gap. CDR3 amino acids: CASSQDVGEADTQYF. The DNA of the CDR3 is TGCGCCAGCAGCCAAGACGTAGGGGAGGCAGATACGCAGTATTTT.

Only a few counts were recorded for this clonotype. The CDR3 loop is CASSHFRGGRYNEQFF. The CDR3 region has the DNA TGTGCCAGCAGCCACTTCCGGGGGGGCAGGTACAATGAGCAGTTCTTC. V usage is TRBV14 and J usage is TRBJ2-1; 8 bases fit TRBD2. This CDR3 contains 16 residues. The trim removed 3 bases at V and 4 bases at J, leaving 8 bases unmatched. CDR1 SGHDN and CDR2 FVKESK come from the germline V gene.

This clonotype has at least ten counts. The J gene is TRBJ1-1, the V gene TRBV29-1; D is undetermined. Trimming cost V 6 bases and J 1 base, with 12 bases left between them. The germline V gene encodes CDR1 SQVTM and CDR2 ANQGSEA. CDR3 length: 13 amino acids. DNA for the CDR3: TGCAGCGTCCTCGACATGGGGAACACTGAAGCTTTCTTT. It yields the protein CSVLDMGNTEAFF.

On this clonotype: A much bigger clone sits one base away, suggesting this may be a read error. The CDR3 DNA reads as TGTGTCACCAGCAGAGATAAAGTCACGGGCCAGGGAAACACCATATATTTT. It encodes CVTSRDKVTGQGNTIYF. The chain recombines TRBV15 with TRBJ1-3; D remains ambiguous. Germline V gives CDR1 LNHNV, CDR2 YYDKDF (reference sequence). CDR3 length: 17 amino acids. Based on the CDR3 plus reference TRBV15 and TRBJ1-3, the full variable domain is DAMVIQNPRYQVTQFGKPVTLSCSQTLNHNVMYWYQQKSSQAPKLLFHYYDKDFNNEADTPDNFQSRRPNTSFCFLDIRSPGLGDTAMYLCVTSRDKVTGQGNTIYFGEGSWLTVV.

As for this clonotype: One end of the junction fails to match germline, which may point to a read error. V gene TRBV6-5 combines with J gene TRBJ1-3, with 10 bases that match TRBD1. The germline CDR1 and CDR2 sequences are MNHEY and SVGAGI. The CDR3 sequence is 18 residues long. The CDR3 loop is CASSYPGRDRGSGDTIYF. The CDR3, as DNA: TGTGCCAGCAGTTACCCCGGCCGGGACAGGGGTTCTGGAGACACCATATATTTT.

In its sample, this clonotype was seen a few times. The V call is TRBV27, the J call TRBJ2-1; D uncertain. V lost 10 bases to trimming and J lost 8 bases, with 18 bases between them. Looked up from germline, CDR1 is MNHEY and CDR2 is SMNVEV (reference sequence). CDR3 length equals 13 residues. Here the CDR3 reads CATSRRLGDEQFF. The DNA of the CDR3 is TGTGCCACGAGCAGGCGCTTGGGCGATGAGCAGTTCTTC.